This entry concerns a single T cell receptor (beta chain). The primer mix had 60 Vbeta and 13 Jbeta primers. Libraries were prepared by immunoSEQ multiplex PCR; TCRdb keeps only in-frame clonotypes and omits some of them. Of about 120,000 clones in the sample, roughly 83% are singletons; the top ten hold just under 3%. This sample is part of a study of cytomegalovirus exposure and HLA in healthy donors. Background on the study: Ancestry clustering placed more than 65% of around 400 genotyped donors in the Caucasian-associated cluster.

Germline V lookup: CDR1 SGHRS, CDR2 YFSETQ. With V trimmed by 3 bases and J by 7 bases, 5 bases remained unmatched. This CDR3 region has 14 residues. The chain has TRBV5-1 and TRBJ2-2; 8 bases match TRBD2. The sequencing input was PBMCs. This clonotype was sampled from a woman in her late teens or twenties in good health and CMV-seropositive. CDR3 nucleotides: TGCGCCAGCAGCTGGAGCGGGAGCCTCGGGGAGCTGTTTTTT. Its translation is CASSWSGSLGELFF. The variable domain in full, completed from reference TRBV5-1 and TRBJ2-2, reads KAGVTQTPRYLIKTRGQQVTLSCSPISGHRSVSWYQQTPGQGLQFLFEYFSETQRNKGNFPGRFSGRQFSNSRSEMNVSTLELGDSALYLCASSWSGSLGELFFGEGSRLTVL.